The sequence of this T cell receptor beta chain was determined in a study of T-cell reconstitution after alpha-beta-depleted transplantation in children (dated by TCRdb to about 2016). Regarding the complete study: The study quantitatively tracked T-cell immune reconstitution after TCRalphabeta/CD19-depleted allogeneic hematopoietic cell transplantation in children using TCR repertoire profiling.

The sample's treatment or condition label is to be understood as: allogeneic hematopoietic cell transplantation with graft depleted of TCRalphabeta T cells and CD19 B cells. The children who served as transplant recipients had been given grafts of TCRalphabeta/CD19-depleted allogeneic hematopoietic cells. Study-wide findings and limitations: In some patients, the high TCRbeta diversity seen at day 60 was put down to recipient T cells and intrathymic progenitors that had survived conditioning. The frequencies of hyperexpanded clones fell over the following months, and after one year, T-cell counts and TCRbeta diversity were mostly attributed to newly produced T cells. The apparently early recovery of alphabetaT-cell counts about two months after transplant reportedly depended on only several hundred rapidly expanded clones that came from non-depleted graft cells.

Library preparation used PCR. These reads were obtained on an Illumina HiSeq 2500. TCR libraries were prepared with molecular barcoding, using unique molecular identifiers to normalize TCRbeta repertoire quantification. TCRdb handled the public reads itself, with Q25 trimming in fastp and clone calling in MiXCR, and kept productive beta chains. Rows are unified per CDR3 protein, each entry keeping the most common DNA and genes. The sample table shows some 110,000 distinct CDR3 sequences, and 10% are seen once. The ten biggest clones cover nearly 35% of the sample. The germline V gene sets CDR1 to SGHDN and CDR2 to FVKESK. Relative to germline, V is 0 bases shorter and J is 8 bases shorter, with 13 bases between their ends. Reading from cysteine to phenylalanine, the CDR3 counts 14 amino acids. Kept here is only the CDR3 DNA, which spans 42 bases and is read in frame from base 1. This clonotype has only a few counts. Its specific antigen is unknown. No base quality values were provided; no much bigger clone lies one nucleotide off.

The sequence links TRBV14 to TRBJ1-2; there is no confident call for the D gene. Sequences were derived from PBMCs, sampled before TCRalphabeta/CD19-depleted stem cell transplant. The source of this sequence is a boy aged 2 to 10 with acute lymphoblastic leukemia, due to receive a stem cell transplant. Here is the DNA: TGTGCCAGCAGCCAAGAGACACCCATGGTCGGCTACACCTTC. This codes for CASSQETPMVGYTF. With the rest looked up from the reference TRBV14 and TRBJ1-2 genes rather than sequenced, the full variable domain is EAGVTQFPSHSVIEKGQTVTLRCDPISGHDNLYWYRRVMGKEIKFLLHFVKESKQDESGMPNNRFLAERTGGTYSTLKVQPAELEDSGVYFCASSQETPMVGYTFGSGTRLTVV.